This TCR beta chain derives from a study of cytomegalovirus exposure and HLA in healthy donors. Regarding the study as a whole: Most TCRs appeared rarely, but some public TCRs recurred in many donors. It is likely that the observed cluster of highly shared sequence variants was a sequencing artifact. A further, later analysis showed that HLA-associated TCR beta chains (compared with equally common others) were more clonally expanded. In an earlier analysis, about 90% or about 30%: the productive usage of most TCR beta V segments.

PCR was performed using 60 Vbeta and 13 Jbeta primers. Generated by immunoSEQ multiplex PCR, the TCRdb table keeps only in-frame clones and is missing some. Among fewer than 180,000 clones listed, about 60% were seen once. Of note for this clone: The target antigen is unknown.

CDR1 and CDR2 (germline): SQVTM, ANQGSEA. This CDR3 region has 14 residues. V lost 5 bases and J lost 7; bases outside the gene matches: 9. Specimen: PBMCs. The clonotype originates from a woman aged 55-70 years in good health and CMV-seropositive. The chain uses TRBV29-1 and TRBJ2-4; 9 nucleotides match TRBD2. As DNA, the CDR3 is TGCAGCGTTACCCCCGAGCGGGAGGCGAACATTCAGTACTTC. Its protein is CSVTPEREANIQYF.